Listed here are 31 T cell receptor beta chains from one sample, sequenced in a study of radiotherapy plus CTLA-4 blockade in lung cancer (dated by TCRdb to the late 2010s). Libraries were constructed by the immunoSEQ multiplex PCR assay. TCRdb's version of the immuneACCESS table is confined to in-frame rearrangements and falls short of the full clone set. An unresolved V gene accounts for under half of the shortfall where checked; the remainder is of unknown origin. This sample has tens of thousands of clones in its table, and under 80% of those were observed once. Jointly, the top ten make up 3% to 5% of the sample. Sequences were derived from peripheral blood, sampled from a patient treated with radiotherapy plus ipilimumab. These receptors originate from a human donor with non-small cell lung cancer who had a partial response to radiotherapy plus ipilimumab. Some clones in this sample may be carry-over from other donors' samples.

This clone was found a few times. The chain employs TRBV19 and TRBJ2-7; possible D gene TRBD2, 7 bases. Trimming pared 6 bases from V and 3 bases from J, leaving 18 bases between. This CDR3 has 15 residues. Germline CDR1 reads LNHDA; CDR2 reads SQIVND (reference sequence). As DNA, the CDR3 is TGTGCCAGTAGCGAACAGGGAGGGGGGCACTACGAGCAGTACTTC. Translation gives CASSEQGGGHYEQYF.

This sequence joins TRBV19 and TRBJ2-1, with 10 bases aligning to TRBD2. Germline V CDR1 and CDR2: LNHDA, SQIVND (reference sequence). The CDR3 runs to 16 residues. V was pared by 3 bases and J by 4 bases, with 6 bases of the junction left unmatched. The CDR3 nucleotides are TGTGCCAGTAGTATTCAGGCTAGCGGGAGTTACAATGAGCAGTTCTTC. Its translation: CASSIQASGSYNEQFF.

This chain connects TRBV5-1 to TRBJ2-3; D may be TRBD1 (6 bases). The CDR3 contains 16 residues. The germline V gene has CDR1 SGHRS and CDR2 YFSETQ. The V gene lost 3 bases and the J gene lost 2 bases, with 16 bases spanning the gap. The CDR3 reads CASSSLGAATTDTQYF. CDR3 bases: TGCGCCAGCAGCTCTCTGGGGGCAGCTACCACAGATACGCAGTATTTT. The full variable domain, in which reference TRBV5-1 and TRBJ2-3 provide the parts outside the CDR3, is KAGVTQTPRYLIKTRGQQVTLSCSPISGHRSVSWYQQTPGQGLQFLFEYFSETQRNKGNFPGRFSGRQFSNSRSEMNVSTLELGDSALYLCASSSLGAATTDTQYFGPGTRLTVL.

The chain employs TRBV9 and TRBJ1-1; the D is unclear. There are 13 residues in the CDR3. CDR1 and CDR2 from the germline V gene are SGDLS and YYNGEE. Trimming shortened V by 2 bases and J by 0 bases, and 5 bases separated the two germline ends. The chain's CDR3 is CASSVSLNTEAFF. As DNA, the CDR3 is TGTGCCAGCAGCGTTAGCCTGAACACTGAAGCTTTCTTT.

The genes are TRBV5-1 and TRBJ2-7; TRBD2 agrees at 7 bases. J lost 7 bases, V lost 0 bases, and 4 bases had no gene match. Germline loops: CDR1 SGHRS, CDR2 YFSETQ. CDR3 length: 13 residues. CDR3 DNA sequence: TGCGCCAGCAGCTTGGCGGGGGGTACAGAGCAGTACTTC. Translation gives CASSLAGGTEQYF.

V is TRBV7-8 and J is TRBJ2-2, with 9 bases identical to TRBD2. Trimming at V came to 5 bases and at J to 5 bases, leaving 9 bases not matched to a gene. The CDR3 extends over 16 amino acids. The germline gives CDR1 SGHVS, CDR2 FQNEAQ. DNA of the CDR3: TGTGCCAGCAGCCCGAATAGCGGGAGCCTAACCGGGGAGCTGTTTTTT. Translation gives CASSPNSGSLTGELFF. Using reference TRBV7-8 and TRBJ2-2 for the parts outside the CDR3, the full variable domain is GAGVSQSPRYKVAKRGQDVALRCDPISGHVSLFWYQQALGQGPEFLTYFQNEAQLDKSGLPSDRFFAERPEGSVSTLKIQRTQQEDSAVYLCASSPNSGSLTGELFFGEGSRLTVL.

The V call is TRBV15, the J call TRBJ2-5; TRBD2 matches at 7 bases. V shed 5 bases, J shed 5 bases, and the junction held 11 bases outside the gene matches. Germline V gene lookup returns CDR1 LNHNV and CDR2 YYDKDF (reference sequence). There are 15 residues in the CDR3. In DNA, the CDR3 is TGTGCCACCAGCTCGGCCGGGACTATAAGGGAGACCCAGTACTTC. Encoded protein: CATSSAGTIRETQYF.

The V call is TRBV6-5, the J call TRBJ1-1; TRBD1 matches 8 bases. The CDR3 consists of 14 residues. Trimming removed 0 bases from V and 6 bases from J; junction bases left unmatched: 3. The germline V gene has CDR1 MNHEY and CDR2 SVGAGI. The CDR3 sequence is CASSYSDRDPEAFF. CDR3 DNA: TGTGCCAGCAGTTACTCGGACAGGGACCCTGAAGCTTTCTTT.

The chain has TRBV28 and TRBJ2-7; 12 bases line up with TRBD1. The CDR3 loop spans 17 amino acids. Per germline, CDR1 MDHEN and CDR2 SYDVKM. The V and J ends lost 7 bases and 3 bases, in that order; junction bases with no gene match: 13. The DNA for the CDR3 is TGTGCCAGCATTCCATCCGGGACAGGGGGCTTATACTACGAGCAGTACTTC. It specifies CASIPSGTGGLYYEQYF. Using reference TRBV28 and TRBJ2-7 for the parts outside the CDR3, the full variable domain is DVKVTQSSRYLVKRTGEKVFLECVQDMDHENMFWYRQDPGLGLRLIYFSYDVKMKEKGDIPEGYSVSREKKERFSLILESASTNQTSMYLCASIPSGTGGLYYEQYFGPGTRLTVT.

This clone was seen once. This chain links TRBV4-3 with TRBJ2-5; 7 bases map to TRBD2. The tail of the sequence fits TRBJ2-7 better, so the J call may be wrong. In germline, CDR1 is LGHNA, CDR2 YSLEER. The CDR3 length is 17 residues. The CDR3 DNA is TGCGCCAGCAGCCAAGATCAGGGTAGCGGGCATGGGGACGAGCAGTACTTC. This sequence encodes CASSQDQGSGHGDEQYF.

The chain carries TRBV18 and TRBJ1-1; tentatively, D is TRBD1 (5 bases). Germline CDR1 and CDR2: KGHSH and LQKENI. V was trimmed by 0 bases and J by 5 bases, leaving 13 bases between them. The CDR3 has 15 residues. The CDR3 bases are TGTGCCAGCTCACCACCGTCGGCAGGGCGGACTGAAGCTTTCTTT. It yields the protein CASSPPSAGRTEAFF.

This chain links TRBV7-2 with TRBJ2-5; TRBD2 matches at 9 bases. The CDR3 length is 19 residues. Germline V lookup: CDR1 SGHTA, CDR2 FQGNSA. V gave up 1 base and J gave up 2 bases; unmatched junction bases: 14. CDR3 sequence (DNA): TGTGCCAGCAGCTTAGAGCGGCGGTCGCGACTAGCGGTACAAGAGACCCAGTACTTC. Translating gives CASSLERRSRLAVQETQYF. The variable domain in full, completed from reference TRBV7-2 and TRBJ2-5, reads GAGVSQSPSNKVTEKGKDVELRCDPISGHTALYWYRQSLGQGLEFLIYFQGNSAPDKSGLPSDRFSAERTGGSVSTLTIQRTQQEDSAVYLCASSLERRSRLAVQETQYFGPGTRLLVL.

This clone was counted only a few times. V usage is TRBV28 and J usage is TRBJ1-4; 9 bases fit TRBD1. Germline V gives CDR1 MDHEN, CDR2 SYDVKM. CDR3 size: 14 residues. The V gene end was trimmed by 5 bases and the J gene end by 8 bases; junction bases not matched to a gene: 6. The CDR3 is CASSGGTGREKLFF. The CDR3 DNA is TGTGCCAGCAGTGGGGGGACAGGGAGGGAAAAACTGTTTTTT.

The chain joins TRBV28 to TRBJ1-2, with D unresolved. The CDR3 has 15 amino acids. V was pared by 6 bases and J by 4 bases, with 18 bases between. Germline V gene data show CDR1 as MDHEN and CDR2 as SYDVKM. This CDR3 reads CASSAYQTPSYGYTF. CDR3 in DNA: TGTGCCAGCAGCGCATACCAAACCCCTAGCTATGGCTACACCTTC.

V gene TRBV19 combines with J gene TRBJ2-7; TRBD1 agrees at 9 bases. After removal of 5 bases from V and 5 bases from J, the junction contained 10 bases not matched to a gene. CDR1 is LNHDA and CDR2 is SQIVND in the germline V gene (reference sequence). This CDR3 spans 15 amino acids. The CDR3 here is CASSPRTRTGDEQYF. In DNA, the CDR3 is TGTGCCAGTAGTCCGCGGACACGGACAGGGGACGAGCAGTACTTC.

This clone was seen a few times. The chain has TRBV19 and TRBJ1-1; D perhaps matches TRBD1 (5 bases). The V and J ends lost 3 bases and 2 bases respectively, with 10 bases between them. Looked up from germline, CDR1 is LNHDA and CDR2 is SQIVND (reference sequence). The CDR3 sequence is 14 residues long. CDR3 DNA: TGTGCCAGTAGTATTACAGGAAGAAACACTGAAGCTTTCTTT. Protein: CASSITGRNTEAFF. Using reference TRBV19 and TRBJ1-1 for the parts outside the CDR3, the full variable domain is DGGITQSPKYLFRKEGQNVTLSCEQNLNHDAMYWYRQDPGQGLRLIYYSQIVNDFQKGDIAEGYSVSREKKESFPLTVTSAQKNPTAFYLCASSITGRNTEAFFGQGTRLTVV.

This sequence joins TRBV7-2 and TRBJ2-3, with 8 bases fitting TRBD2. V lost 3 bases and J lost 2; bases outside the gene matches: 7. From germline, CDR1 is SGHTA and CDR2 FQGNSA. This CDR3 is 16 amino acids long. The CDR3: CASSLPGLVVTDTQYF. CDR3 DNA: TGTGCCAGCAGCTTGCCGGGACTAGTGGTCACAGATACGCAGTATTTT.

The chain is built from TRBV27 and TRBJ2-3; 16 nucleotides agree with TRBD2. J lost 6 bases, V lost 5 bases, and 11 bases had no gene match. The V gene's germline CDR1 is MNHEY and CDR2 SMNVEV (reference sequence). The CDR3 is 18 residues long. Here the CDR3 DNA reads TGTGCCAGCAGTAGGGGACTAGCGGGGGGGCCTTTCGGTGATACGCAGTATTTT. It specifies CASSRGLAGGPFGDTQYF.

This clone was observed a few times. Other DNA variants within this sample encode the same CDR3. The chain carries TRBV19 and TRBJ2-1; 10 bases align to TRBD2. The ends lost 6 bases at V and 13 bases at J; junction bases unmatched: 18. Germline V gene sequence: CDR1 LNHDA, CDR2 SQIVND (reference sequence). The CDR3 has 16 amino acids. CDR3: CASSPLGQLAGTRQFF. CDR3 in DNA: TGTGCCAGTAGCCCCCTCGGGCAACTAGCGGGAACCCGCCAGTTCTTC.

This clone appeared once. This rearrangement joins TRBV19 to TRBJ1-2; 8 positions match TRBD1. CDR3 length: 12 residues. Per germline, CDR1 LNHDA and CDR2 SQIVND (reference sequence). After removal of 4 bases from V and 6 bases from J, the junction contained 1 base not matched to a gene. The CDR3 here is CASSRTGNGYTF. CDR3 sequence (DNA): TGTGCCAGTAGTAGGACAGGGAATGGCTACACCTTC.

The J gene is TRBJ2-4, the V gene TRBV5-4; TRBD2 matches 16 bases. CDR3 length: 16 amino acids. Germline V gene sequence: CDR1 SGHNT, CDR2 YYREEE (reference sequence). V gave up 4 bases and J gave up 4 bases; unmatched junction bases: 2. Here the CDR3 reads CASSPGLAGGKNIQYF. CDR3 bases: TGTGCCAGCAGCCCGGGACTAGCGGGGGGGAAAAACATTCAGTACTTC.

The V and J genes are TRBV2 and TRBJ1-5, with TRBD1 matching over 8 bases. V was clipped by 6 bases and J by 9 bases; unmatched bases: 7. This CDR3 contains 13 residues. CDR1 SNHLY and CDR2 FYNNEI come from the germline V gene. The CDR3 region has the DNA TGTGCCAGCAGGGACAGGGCGTTAGGGCCCCAGCATTTT. Its protein is CASRDRALGPQHF.

This rearrangement joins TRBV28 to TRBJ2-3; TRBD2 agrees at 9 bases. V lost 8 bases, J lost 2 bases, and 8 bases stayed unmatched. The germline V gene encodes CDR1 MDHEN and CDR2 SYDVKM. This CDR3 comprises 15 residues. This CDR3 reads CASSAGGPNTDTQYF. The CDR3 nucleotides read TGTGCCAGCTCTGCGGGGGGGCCGAACACAGATACGCAGTATTTT.

The V call is TRBV7-2, the J call TRBJ1-2; perhaps TRBD1 as D (6 bases). Trimming removed 2 bases from V and 6 bases from J, with 10 bases in between. The length of the CDR3 is 13 residues. Germline V gene sequence: CDR1 SGHTA, CDR2 FQGNSA. In DNA form, the CDR3 reads TGTGCCAGCAGCTTATCCAGGGGAAATGGCTACACCTTC. Its protein is CASSLSRGNGYTF.

V and J are TRBV27 and TRBJ2-2; the match to TRBD2 covers 8 bases. Germline lookup yields CDR1 MNHEY and CDR2 SMNVEV (reference sequence). CDR3 length: 16 amino acids. Unmatched junction bases numbered 10, after V lost 5 bases and J lost 5 bases. CDR3 residues: CASSAPGGAKTGELFF. The CDR3 DNA is TGTGCCAGCAGTGCGCCGGGGGGGGCTAAGACCGGGGAGCTGTTTTTT.

The chain couples TRBV5-6 to TRBJ1-4; D is uncertain. V was pared by 1 base and J by 3 bases, with 22 bases between. Germline V gene data show CDR1 as SGHDT and CDR2 as YYEEEE. This CDR3 comprises 19 residues. The CDR3 here is CASSLLGGPLRVSNEKLFF. As DNA, the CDR3 is TGTGCCAGCAGCTTGTTGGGCGGGCCACTTAGGGTCTCTAATGAAAAACTGTTTTTT.

This chain uses TRBV6-1 with TRBJ2-5; 7 nucleotides agree with TRBD2. Trimming took 7 bases from V and 5 from J; bases not matched to a gene: 7. The V gene's germline CDR1 is MNHNS and CDR2 SASEGT. The CDR3 covers 13 residues. CDR3 region: CASTGGGKETQYF. In DNA form, the CDR3 reads TGTGCCAGCACTGGGGGGGGGAAGGAGACCCAGTACTTC.

The chain links TRBV10-3 to TRBJ2-3, with D possibly matching TRBD2 (6 bases). The germline V gene encodes CDR1 ENHRY and CDR2 SYGVKD. The germline V and J ends were trimmed by 4 bases and 2 bases, with 10 bases remaining between them. This CDR3 is built from 14 residues. The CDR3 reads CAISAGGYTDTQYF. The CDR3 DNA reads TGTGCCATCAGTGCCGGGGGTTACACAGATACGCAGTATTTT.

Here the CDR3 DNA reads TGTGCCACCACGGGACAGGCGCAAGAGACCCAGTACTTC. Its translation is CATTGQAQETQYF. The V gene is TRBV2, the J gene TRBJ2-5; 8 nucleotides align to TRBD1. Germline V gives CDR1 SNHLY, CDR2 FYNNEI. V shed 10 bases, J shed 2 bases, and the junction held 6 bases outside the gene matches. The CDR3 totals 13 residues. Looking up the rest from reference TRBV2 and TRBJ2-5 gives the full variable domain: EPEVTQTPSHQVTQMGQEVILRCVPISNHLYFYWYRQILGQKVEFLVSFYNNEISEKSEIFDDQFSVERPDGSNFTLKIRSTKLEDSAMYFCATTGQAQETQYFGPGTRLLVL.

This clone has more than one count but fewer than ten. The chain combines TRBV19 with TRBJ1-4; 7 nucleotides agree with TRBD1. After removal of 10 bases from V and 8 bases from J, the junction contained 13 bases not matched to a gene. The CDR3 is made up of 14 amino acids. Germline V CDR1 and CDR2: LNHDA, SQIVND (reference sequence). CDR3 nucleotide sequence: TGTGCCACCTCTCTCCAGGGGGAAGGAGAAAAACTGTTTTTT. Translating gives CATSLQGEGEKLFF.

The CDR3 loop reads CASRGTGKRTGELFF. The CDR3 bases are TGTGCCAGCAGGGGGACAGGGAAGCGCACCGGGGAGCTGTTTTTT. V and J are TRBV28 and TRBJ2-2; the match to TRBD1 covers 9 bases. V shed 6 bases, J shed 4 bases, and the junction held 6 bases outside the gene matches. Germline values: CDR1 MDHEN, CDR2 SYDVKM. This CDR3 is 15 amino acids long.